These 18 T cell receptor beta chains originate from one sample sequenced in a study of blood T cell repertoires in COVID-19. Some clones are missing from TCRdb's copy, which holds only in-frame ones; the method was immunoSEQ multiplex PCR. The table has about 170,000 clones, approximately 86% seen once. Sequencing used peripheral blood. The receptors were sampled from a man aged 70-80 years with acute or convalescent COVID-19.

This rearrangement joins TRBV9 to TRBJ2-5, with D perhaps matching TRBD2 (6 bases). V lost 2 bases, J lost 3 bases, and 14 bases lay in between. The germline gives CDR1 SGDLS, CDR2 YYNGEE. This CDR3 spans 15 amino acids. CDR3 sequence reads: CASSVGRVAEETQYF. In DNA, the CDR3 is TGTGCCAGCAGCGTTGGCAGGGTAGCGGAAGAGACCCAGTACTTC.

This chain links TRBV5-1 with TRBJ1-4, with 10 bases that match TRBD1. V lost 4 bases to trimming and J lost 8 bases; unmatched junction nucleotides: 5. The CDR3 is made up of 14 amino acids. Germline CDR1 SGHRS, CDR2 YFSETQ. The CDR3 DNA follows: TGCGCCAGCAGCCTCGGGACAGGGGAGGAAAAACTGTTTTTT. Amino acid sequence: CASSLGTGEEKLFF.

This rearrangement joins TRBV3-1 (or the pseudogene TRBV3-2) to TRBJ1-6, with 9 bases lining up with TRBD1. The CDR3 is 15 residues long. Germline CDR1 reads LGHDT; CDR2 reads YNNKEL (reference sequence). The V segment lost 3 bases and the J segment 5 bases; nucleotides outside the gene matches: 2. In DNA, the CDR3 is TGTGCCAGCAGCCACCGGGACAGGGATAATTCACCCCTCCACTTT. Protein product: CASSHRDRDNSPLHF.

This clone was observed a single time. V is TRBV2 and J is TRBJ2-7, with D possibly matching TRBD1 (6 bases). Germline V gene data show CDR1 as SNHLY and CDR2 as FYNNEI. The CDR3 has 12 amino acids. V gave up 8 bases and J gave up 0 bases, with 8 bases separating them. CDR3 region: CASWTDSYEQYF. For the CDR3, the DNA is TGTGCCAGCTGGACAGACTCCTACGAGCAGTACTTC.

This sequence joins TRBV5-1 and TRBJ2-7; 10 bases match TRBD2. V trimming: 0 bases; J trimming: 2 bases; junction bases outside the gene matches: 2. The CDR3 length is 15 residues. Germline V gene data show CDR1 as SGHRS and CDR2 as YFSETQ. The CDR3 is CASSLGLAGPYEQYF. Here the CDR3 DNA reads TGCGCCAGCAGCTTGGGACTAGCGGGCCCCTACGAGCAGTACTTC.

The J gene is TRBJ1-5, the V gene TRBV5-1; 7 nucleotides line up with TRBD1. Germline V gene sequence: CDR1 SGHRS, CDR2 YFSETQ. Trimming removed 5 bases from V and 2 bases from J; junction bases left unmatched: 7. The CDR3 totals 15 residues. The CDR3 loop is CASRLQGTGNQPQHF. In DNA, the CDR3 is TGCGCCAGCAGATTACAGGGGACGGGCAATCAGCCCCAGCATTTT.

This clone was observed a handful of times. The V gene is TRBV30, the J gene TRBJ1-2; TRBD1 might be the D (6 bases). Trimming removed 1 base from V and 9 bases from J, with 12 bases in between. The CDR3 runs to 12 residues. Germline V gene data show CDR1 as GTSNPN and CDR2 as SVGIG (reference sequence). CDR3 region: CAWSAGQSRYTF. The CDR3 DNA reads as TGTGCCTGGAGTGCCGGACAGAGCCGCTACACCTTC.

This clone occurred once. The chain recombines TRBV10-3 with TRBJ1-1, with a possible D match to TRBD1 (5 bases). V dropped 10 bases and J dropped 5 bases, with 14 bases sitting between them. Germline V gene lookup returns CDR1 ENHRY and CDR2 SYGVKD. This CDR3 is 12 amino acids long. This chain's CDR3 is CATRDGGTEAFF. The CDR3 DNA reads TGTGCCACCAGGGATGGGGGGACTGAAGCTTTCTTT.

The chain combines TRBV28 with TRBJ2-1, with TRBD1 matching 7 bases. From germline, CDR1 is MDHEN and CDR2 SYDVKM. J gave up 4 bases and V 7 bases, and 7 bases lay outside the gene matches. The CDR3 runs 14 residues. As DNA, the CDR3 is TGTGCCAGCACAGGGGGAACAGGGTACAATGAGCAGTTCTTC. This codes for CASTGGTGYNEQFF.

This sequence joins TRBV5-6 and TRBJ2-2; 9 bases fit TRBD2. This CDR3 has 16 amino acids. Trimming cost V 4 bases and J 2 bases; bases outside gene matches: 6. Germline V lookup: CDR1 SGHDT, CDR2 YYEEEE. Here the CDR3 DNA reads TGTGCCAGCAGCCGCGGGACTAGCCGAAACACCGGGGAGCTGTTTTTT. Translating gives CASSRGTSRNTGELFF.

This chain uses TRBV29-1 with TRBJ1-4; weak D call: TRBD1 (5 bases). V gave up 6 bases and J gave up 8 bases, with 16 bases separating them. The CDR3 runs to 13 residues. Germline assignment: CDR1 SQVTM and CDR2 ANQGSEA. CDR3 sequence reads: CSVFLDSAEKLFF. The CDR3, as DNA: TGCAGCGTCTTTTTAGACAGTGCGGAAAAACTGTTTTTT.

The chain carries TRBV29-1 and TRBJ1-1; D is undetermined. This CDR3 has 12 residues. V lost 5 bases and J 5 bases, leaving 12 bases between the germline ends. The germline CDR1 and CDR2 sequences are SQVTM and ANQGSEA. The CDR3 here is CSVREEGTEAFF. In DNA, the CDR3 is TGCAGCGTTCGGGAGGAGGGAACTGAAGCTTTCTTT.

The rearrangement links TRBV21-1 to TRBJ2-3; the table's TRBD2 call for D was not verified on the DNA. TRBV21-1 corresponds to a pseudogene. This CDR3 spans 16 amino acids. The CDR3 DNA sequence: TGTGCCAGCAGCAAGTGGGTGGGAGATCTCACAGATACGCAGTATTTT. Protein: CASSKWVGDLTDTQYF.

The V gene is TRBV5-1, the J gene TRBJ2-7, with D perhaps matching TRBD2 (6 bases). Per germline, CDR1 SGHRS and CDR2 YFSETQ. The CDR3 length is 14 residues. V lost 4 bases and J 1 base, leaving 12 bases between the germline ends. CDR3 bases: TGCGCCAGCAGCCCCCCGGGACTTTCCTACGAGCAGTACTTC. Translated: CASSPPGLSYEQYF.

Concerning this clone itself: The same CDR3 arises from other DNA sequences in this sample as well. The chain employs TRBV5-1 and TRBJ2-3; 7 bases map to TRBD1. There are 14 residues in the CDR3. CDR1 is SGHRS and CDR2 is YFSETQ in the germline V gene. With 4 bases clipped from V and 2 bases from J, the junction kept 4 bases outside the gene matches. Written as DNA, the CDR3 is TGCGCCAGCAGCGTCGGGACAGCCACAGATACGCAGTATTTT. Protein product: CASSVGTATDTQYF.

The chain recombines TRBV19 with TRBJ2-1, with 8 nucleotides matching TRBD2. Germline CDR1 and CDR2: LNHDA and SQIVND (reference sequence). The V segment lost 7 bases and the J segment 10 bases; nucleotides outside the gene matches: 12. The CDR3 runs to 14 residues. CDR3 nucleotide sequence: TGTGCCAGTACCAGGCTACGGGGGGGCGGCGAGCAGTTCTTC. It codes for CASTRLRGGGEQFF.

This chain connects TRBV30 to TRBJ2-3; D might be TRBD2 (5 bases). The CDR3 length is 14 residues. V was cut by 0 bases and J by 4 bases, with 11 bases left in between. The germline V gene encodes CDR1 GTSNPN and CDR2 SVGIG (reference sequence). The CDR3 here is CAWSVRGISDTQYF. The CDR3 region has the DNA TGTGCCTGGAGTGTACGAGGGATCTCAGATACGCAGTATTTT.

This clone appeared a single time. The rearrangement joins TRBV9 to TRBJ1-6; no reliable D call. This CDR3 spans 17 amino acids. The V gene lost 3 bases and the J gene lost 10 bases, with 23 bases spanning the gap. Germline CDR1 SGDLS, CDR2 YYNGEE. Here the CDR3 DNA reads TGTGCCAGCAGCGCAGGAGGCGGAGGGTATCCCTTGTCACCCCTCCACTTT. It specifies CASSAGGGGYPLSPLHF.